One and the same sample provided the 14 T cell receptor beta chains below, sequenced in a study of CD8 T cells in ankylosing spondylitis. Via MiXCR, TCRdb re-called the 5' RACE reads, giving one row per CDR3 protein. There are some 300,000 distinct CDR3 sequences in the sample; more than 20% occur only once, and 3.5% lies in the top ten. Sequencing was performed on blood, either unsorted or a sorted T cell fraction (not recorded which). The receptors were sampled from a female donor with ankylosing spondylitis or in good health (not recorded which).

The rearrangement uses TRBV29-1 and TRBJ1-1; D ambiguous. The V gene's germline CDR1 is SQVTM and CDR2 ANQGSEA. The V gene lost 6 bases and the J gene lost 1 base, with 12 bases spanning the gap. This CDR3 contains 13 residues. As DNA, the CDR3 is TGCAGCGTAGTCAAGGTTTGGAACACTGAAGCTTTCTTT. This gives the protein CSVVKVWNTEAFF.

The sample holds a few counts of this clonotype. V and J are TRBV6-5 and TRBJ2-3; tentative D call: TRBD2 (5 bases). Trimming stripped 5 bases from V and 7 bases from J, with 13 bases between. This CDR3 is built from 13 residues. CDR1 and CDR2 (germline): MNHEY, SVGAGI. The CDR3 is CASSRSGRNTQYF. In DNA form, the CDR3 reads TGTGCCAGCAGTCGTTCGGGAAGGAATACGCAGTATTTT.

This sequence joins TRBV30 and TRBJ2-7; no clear D gene. This CDR3 is 11 amino acids long. CDR1 is GTSNPN, CDR2 SVGIG, per germline (reference sequence). V lost 1 base, J lost 4 bases, and 5 bases lay in between. CDR3 residues: CAWSGAYEQYF. In nucleotides, the CDR3 is TGTGCCTGGAGTGGGGCTTACGAGCAGTACTTC.

This clonotype was observed a few times. The chain carries TRBV6-5 and TRBJ2-2; D remains ambiguous. The CDR3 loop spans 15 amino acids. CDR1 MNHEY and CDR2 SVGAGI come from the germline V gene. Between the trimmed V and J ends, which lost 4 bases and 6 bases, there was a span of 15 bases. The CDR3 here is CASSWIRRAAGELFF. In nucleotides, the CDR3 is TGTGCCAGCAGTTGGATCCGAAGGGCAGCCGGGGAGCTGTTTTTT.

This chain connects TRBV14 to TRBJ1-1; 9 nucleotides line up with TRBD1. The CDR3 sequence is 15 residues long. Germline assignment: CDR1 SGHDN and CDR2 FVKESK. V lost 5 bases and J lost 4; bases outside the gene matches: 8. CDR3 sequence: CASSKNRGQGTEAFF. The CDR3 DNA sequence: TGTGCCAGCAGCAAAAACAGGGGGCAGGGCACTGAAGCTTTCTTT.

The chain recombines TRBV4-3 with TRBJ1-4, with a possible D match to TRBD1 (6 bases). The CDR3 spans 15 residues. Trimming cost V 2 bases and J 6 bases, with 13 bases left between them. Germline V gene lookup returns CDR1 LGHNA and CDR2 YSLEER. CDR3 sequence (DNA): TGCGCCAGCAGCCAAACGGGGACATTAGATGAAAAACTGTTTTTT. Protein sequence: CASSQTGTLDEKLFF.

The chain joins TRBV5-1 to TRBJ1-1; a possible D gene is TRBD1 (6 bases). Germline V CDR1 and CDR2: SGHRS, YFSETQ. V was shortened by 4 bases and J by 7 bases, with 17 bases between the two germline ends. This CDR3 contains 14 residues. For the CDR3, the DNA is TGCGCCAGCAGCGGGGGGACGGGGGGCAATGAAGCTTTCTTT. This sequence encodes CASSGGTGGNEAFF.

This clonotype appeared many times. V and J are TRBV20-1 and TRBJ1-1; weak D call: TRBD1 (6 bases). Trimming shortened V by 2 bases and J by 0 bases, and 13 bases separated the two germline ends. The CDR3 is 15 amino acids. CDR1 and CDR2 (germline): DFQATT, SNEGSKA (reference sequence). In DNA, the CDR3 is TGCAGTGCTAGAACAGGGAGGAGGATGAACACTGAAGCTTTCTTT. This sequence encodes CSARTGRRMNTEAFF.

This clonotype has a count of ten or more. The V call is TRBV20-1, the J call TRBJ1-2; 8 bases are a match to TRBD1. Germline V CDR1 and CDR2: DFQATT, SNEGSKA (reference sequence). J gave up 5 bases and V 7 bases, and 3 bases lay outside the gene matches. The CDR3 spans 11 residues. The chain's CDR3 is CSGQGTYGYTF. DNA for the CDR3: TGCAGTGGACAGGGGACATATGGCTACACCTTC.

There are many counts of this clonotype. CDR3 region: CASSPTGMAEQYF. DNA for the CDR3: TGTGCCAGCAGCCCGACAGGGATGGCCGAGCAGTACTTC. The chain couples TRBV5-6 to TRBJ2-7, with 7 bases aligning to TRBD1. The germline CDR1 and CDR2 sequences are SGHDT and YYEEEE. The CDR3 consists of 13 residues. The V segment lost 4 bases and the J segment 6 bases; nucleotides outside the gene matches: 7.

The chain is built from TRBV11-3 and TRBJ1-5, with TRBD1 as a possible D gene (5 bases). The CDR3 has 18 residues. The V end was cut by 3 bases, the J end by 2 bases, with 20 bases between. Germline V CDR1 and CDR2: SGHNT, YENEEA. CDR3 sequence: CASSFAGTGKAGNQPQHF. DNA for the CDR3: TGTGCCAGCAGCTTCGCGGGGACCGGGAAGGCTGGCAATCAGCCCCAGCATTTT.

This clonotype turned up a few times. This rearrangement joins TRBV11-1 to TRBJ2-5; 11 bases line up with TRBD2. Per germline, CDR1 SGHAT and CDR2 FQDESV (reference sequence). V shed 4 bases and J 5 bases; nucleotides not matched to a gene: 15. The CDR3 sequence is 18 residues long. The CDR3 sequence is CASSSGHSSGRIGETQYF. CDR3 nucleotides: TGTGCCAGCAGCTCGGGCCACTCTAGCGGGAGGATCGGTGAGACCCAGTACTTC.

This clonotype appeared a few times. This chain joins TRBV5-5 and TRBJ1-1; 10 bases match TRBD1. The V segment lost 7 bases and the J segment 0 bases; nucleotides outside the gene matches: 12. Germline V gene sequence: CDR1 SGHKS, CDR2 YYEKEE (reference sequence). The CDR3 is 17 residues long. The CDR3 protein is CASGRGTGEGLNTEAFF. The CDR3 coding sequence is TGTGCCAGCGGCCGGGGGACAGGGGAGGGGTTGAACACTGAAGCTTTCTTT.

This chain uses TRBV10-2 with TRBJ2-7; no definite D call. V lost 2 bases and J 4 bases, leaving 15 bases between the germline ends. Germline CDR1 and CDR2: WSHSY and SAAADI. CDR3 length: 15 amino acids. CDR3 coding DNA: TGCGCCAGCAGTGAGCGACCGGTTACGCGGTACGAGCAGTACTTC. This translates into CASSERPVTRYEQYF.